Sequencing of this T cell receptor (beta chain) was carried out in a study of T cell changes during pregnancy in multiple sclerosis. Sequenced by immunoSEQ multiplex PCR; TCRdb stores in-frame clones only, minus some. The sample carries fewer than 70,000 clones, roughly 92% recorded once. Trimming cost V 0 bases and J 1 base; bases outside gene matches: 4. The CDR3 totals 16 residues. CDR1 SGHRS and CDR2 YFSETQ come from the germline V gene. Comment on this clone: Within the sample, other DNA sequences also encode this same CDR3.

The sample was peripheral blood, taken in the second trimester of pregnancy. The chain links TRBV5-1 to TRBJ1-5; 7 nucleotides line up with TRBD1. This TCR was sampled from a female donor with multiple sclerosis, enrolled in a pregnancy study. For the CDR3, the DNA is TGCGCCAGCAGCTTGGTCCCAGGGGGGAGCAATCAGCCCCAGCATTTT. Its translation: CASSLVPGGSNQPQHF.